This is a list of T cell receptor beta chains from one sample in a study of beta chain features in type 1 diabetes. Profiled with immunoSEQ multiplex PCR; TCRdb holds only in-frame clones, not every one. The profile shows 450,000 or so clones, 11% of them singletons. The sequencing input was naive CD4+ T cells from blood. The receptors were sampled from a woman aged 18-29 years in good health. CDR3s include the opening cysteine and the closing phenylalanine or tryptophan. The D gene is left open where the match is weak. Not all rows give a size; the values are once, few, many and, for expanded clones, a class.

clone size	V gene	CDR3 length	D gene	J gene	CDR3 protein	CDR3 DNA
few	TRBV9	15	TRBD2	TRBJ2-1	CASREGLAGAAEQFF	TGTGCCAGCAGGGAAGGACTAGCGGGAGCGGCCGAGCAGTTCTTC
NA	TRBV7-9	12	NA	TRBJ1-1	CASSLWNTEAFF	TGTGCCAGCAGCTTATGGAACACTGAAGCTTTCTTT
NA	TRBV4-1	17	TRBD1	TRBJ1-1	CASSQEGDRARVTEAFF	TGCGCCAGCAGCCAAGAGGGGGACAGGGCGAGAGTCACTGAAGCTTTCTTT
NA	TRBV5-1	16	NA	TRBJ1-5	CASSLGGAGGNQPQHF	TGCGCCAGCAGCTTGGGAGGAGCAGGGGGCAATCAGCCCCAGCATTTT
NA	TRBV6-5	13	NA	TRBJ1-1	CASSYLSATEAFF	TGTGCCAGCAGTTACCTCTCTGCGACTGAAGCTTTCTTT
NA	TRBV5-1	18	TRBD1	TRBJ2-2	CASSRASTGTANTGELFF	TGCGCCAGCAGCCGAGCCTCGACCGGGACAGCGAACACCGGGGAGCTGTTTTTT
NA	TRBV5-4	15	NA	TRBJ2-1	CASSLDSSSYNEQFF	TGTGCCAGCAGCTTGGACAGTAGCTCCTACAATGAGCAGTTCTTC
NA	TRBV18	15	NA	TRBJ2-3	CASSRVSGSTDTQYF	TGTGCCAGCTCACGAGTTTCAGGGTCGACAGATACGCAGTATTTT
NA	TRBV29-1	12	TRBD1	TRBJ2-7	CSVEDPGTGQYF	TGCAGCGTTGAAGATCCCGGGACAGGGCAGTACTTC
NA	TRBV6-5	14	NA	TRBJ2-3	CASSPTGLTDTQYF	TGTGCCAGCAGTCCCACCGGGCTCACAGATACGCAGTATTTT
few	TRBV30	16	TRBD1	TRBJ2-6	CAWQKDREVGANVLTF	TGTGCCTGGCAGAAGGACAGGGAGGTTGGGGCCAACGTCCTGACTTTC
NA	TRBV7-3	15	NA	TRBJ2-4	CASSLTGQTKNIQYF	TGTGCCAGCAGCTTAACGGGACAAACCAAAAACATTCAGTACTTC
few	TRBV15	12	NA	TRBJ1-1	CATSRRVGKAFF	TGTGCCACCAGCAGAAGGGTCGGGAAAGCTTTCTTT
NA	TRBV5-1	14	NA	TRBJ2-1	CASSLEQVYNEQFF	TGCGCCAGCAGCTTGGAACAAGTTTACAATGAGCAGTTCTTC
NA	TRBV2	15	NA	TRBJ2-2	CASSEEGLAGSKLFF	TGTGCCAGCAGTGAAGAGGGTCTAGCAGGAAGTAAGCTGTTTTTT
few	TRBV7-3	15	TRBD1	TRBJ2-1	CASSLDRDVGNEQFF	TGTGCCAGCAGCTTGGACAGGGACGTTGGGAATGAGCAGTTCTTC
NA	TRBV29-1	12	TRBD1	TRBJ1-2	CSGGQISSGYTF	TGCAGCGGGGGACAGATTTCGTCTGGCTACACCTTC
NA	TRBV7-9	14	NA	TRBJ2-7	CASSRSGSSYEQYF	TGTGCCAGCAGCCGCTCAGGGTCCTCCTACGAGCAGTACTTC
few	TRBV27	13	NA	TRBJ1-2	CASSRTGFYGYTF	TGTGCCAGCAGCCGAACAGGCTTCTATGGCTACACCTTC
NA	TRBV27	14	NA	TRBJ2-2	CASRRIPNTGELFF	TGTGCCAGCAGACGGATCCCGAACACCGGGGAGCTGTTTTTT
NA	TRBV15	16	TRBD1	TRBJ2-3	CATSRARGQGLNTQYF	TGTGCCACCAGCAGAGCCAGGGGACAGGGGTTGAATACGCAGTATTTT
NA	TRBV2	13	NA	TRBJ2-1	CASSDGPDNEQFF	TGTGCCAGCAGTGATGGACCGGACAATGAGCAGTTCTTC
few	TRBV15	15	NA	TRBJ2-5	CATSRGGTVEETQYF	TGTGCCACCAGCAGAGGCGGGACAGTCGAAGAGACCCAGTACTTC
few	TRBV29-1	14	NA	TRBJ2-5	CSDTRGKIQETQYF	TGCAGCGACACACGGGGTAAAATCCAAGAGACCCAGTACTTC
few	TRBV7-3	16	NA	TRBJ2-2	CASSLLTGSNTGELFF	TGTGCCAGCAGCTTACTGACAGGATCGAACACCGGGGAGCTGTTTTTT
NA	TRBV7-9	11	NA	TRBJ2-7	CASSLTDEQYF	TGTGCCAGCAGCTTAACCGACGAGCAGTACTTC
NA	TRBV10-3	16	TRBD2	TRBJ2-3	CAISGSSGSMTDTQYF	TGTGCCATCAGTGGGTCTAGCGGGAGCATGACAGATACGCAGTATTTT
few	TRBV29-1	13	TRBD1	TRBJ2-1	CSLVGQYFNEQFF	TGCAGCCTCGTGGGACAGTACTTCAATGAGCAGTTCTTC
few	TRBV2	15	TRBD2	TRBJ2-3	CASRSLAGSTDTQYF	TGTGCCAGCAGATCACTAGCGGGAAGCACAGATACGCAGTATTTT
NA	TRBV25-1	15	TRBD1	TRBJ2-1	CASSETGRYRNEQFF	TGTGCCAGCAGCGAGACAGGGAGATATCGCAATGAGCAGTTCTTC
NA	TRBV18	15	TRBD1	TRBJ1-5	CASSLGQGRNQPQHF	TGTGCCAGCTCACTGGGACAGGGACGCAATCAGCCCCAGCATTTT
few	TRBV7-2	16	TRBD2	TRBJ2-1	CASSFRAGAGYNEQFF	TGTGCCAGCAGCTTTAGAGCGGGAGCCGGCTACAATGAGCAGTTCTTC
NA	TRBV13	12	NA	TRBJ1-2	CASRESVGGYTF	TGTGCCAGCAGAGAATCGGTGGGTGGCTACACCTTC
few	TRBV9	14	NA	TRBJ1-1	CASSPKGDSTEAFF	TGTGCCAGCAGCCCGAAGGGGGATTCAACTGAAGCTTTCTTT
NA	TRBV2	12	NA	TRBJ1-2	CASSEVTVDYTF	TGTGCCAGCAGTGAAGTGACCGTGGACTACACCTTC
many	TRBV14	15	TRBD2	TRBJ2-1	CASSPSGRDYNEQFF	TGTGCCAGCAGCCCTAGCGGGAGGGACTACAATGAGCAGTTCTTC
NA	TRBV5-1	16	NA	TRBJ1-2	CASSLGVDRRNYGYTF	TGCGCCAGCAGCCTGGGTGTGGACCGCCGCAACTATGGCTACACCTTC
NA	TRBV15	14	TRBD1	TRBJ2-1	CATSRGQGADEQFF	TGTGCCACCAGCAGGGGCCAGGGGGCGGATGAGCAGTTCTTC
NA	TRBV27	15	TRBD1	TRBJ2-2	CASRRWTGVGGELFF	TGTGCCAGCAGACGGTGGACAGGGGTCGGTGGGGAGCTGTTTTTT
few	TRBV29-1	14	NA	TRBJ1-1	CSVEGVLLATEAFF	TGCAGCGTTGAAGGCGTTTTATTGGCGACTGAAGCTTTCTTT
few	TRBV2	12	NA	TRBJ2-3	CASRERGYTQYF	TGTGCCAGCAGAGAACGTGGGTATACGCAGTATTTT
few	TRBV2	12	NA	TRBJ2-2	CASTGDTGELFF	TGTGCCAGCACTGGAGACACCGGGGAGCTGTTTTTT
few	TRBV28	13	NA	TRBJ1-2	CASSFRGNYGYTF	TGTGCCAGCAGTTTTAGGGGGAACTATGGCTACACCTTC
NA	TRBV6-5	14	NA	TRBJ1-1	CASSYDLRIQEAFF	TGTGCCAGCAGTTACGACTTACGGATCCAAGAAGCTTTCTTT
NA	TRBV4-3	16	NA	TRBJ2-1	CASSHHGGKDYNEQFF	TGCGCCAGCAGCCATCACGGCGGGAAGGACTACAATGAGCAGTTCTTC
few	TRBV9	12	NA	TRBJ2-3	CASSVGFDTQYF	TGTGCCAGCAGCGTAGGGTTCGATACGCAGTATTTT
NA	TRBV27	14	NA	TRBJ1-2	CASRKQGVNYGYTF	TGTGCCAGCAGGAAACAGGGAGTTAACTATGGCTACACCTTC
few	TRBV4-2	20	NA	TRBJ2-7	CASSHQAIVTENGFPYEQYF	TGTGCCAGCAGCCATCAGGCTATAGTTACGGAGAACGGATTCCCCTACGAGCAGTACTTC
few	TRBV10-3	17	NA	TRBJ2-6	CAISEFWGPAGANVLTF	TGTGCCATCAGTGAGTTCTGGGGGCCTGCTGGGGCCAACGTCCTGACTTTC
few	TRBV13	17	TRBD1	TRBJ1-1	CASSVGTDKKGAAEAFF	TGTGCCAGCAGCGTCGGGACAGATAAAAAGGGGGCCGCTGAAGCTTTCTTT
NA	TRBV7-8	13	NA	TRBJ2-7	CASSLAGSYEQYF	TGTGCCAGCAGCTTAGCGGGCTCCTACGAGCAGTACTTC